This TCR beta chain originates from a study of blood T cell repertoires in COVID-19. Authors' data handling: Amplification with reference gene primers provided the estimates of nucleated cell counts. Method: immunoSEQ multiplex PCR; TCRdb's copy keeps in-frame clones and lacks some. V and J calls and clone size are those listed in that table; D and trimming were worked out from the DNA. Of roughly 130,000 clones detected, about nine tenths appear once; the ten largest clones hold 4% to 5%. Trimming cost V 3 bases and J 4 bases, with 11 bases left between them. CDR3 length equals 14 residues. Germline CDR1 and CDR2: SGHAT and FQDESV (reference sequence).

Sequences were obtained from peripheral blood. The rearrangement joins TRBV11-1 to TRBJ2-3, with a tentative D call TRBD2 (5 bases). This TCR came from a man aged 55 to 69 with COVID-19, enrolled during active disease. CDR3 DNA: TGTGCCAGCAGCTTGGCTAGCTGGCCAGATACGCAGTATTTT. It yields the protein CASSLASWPDTQYF.